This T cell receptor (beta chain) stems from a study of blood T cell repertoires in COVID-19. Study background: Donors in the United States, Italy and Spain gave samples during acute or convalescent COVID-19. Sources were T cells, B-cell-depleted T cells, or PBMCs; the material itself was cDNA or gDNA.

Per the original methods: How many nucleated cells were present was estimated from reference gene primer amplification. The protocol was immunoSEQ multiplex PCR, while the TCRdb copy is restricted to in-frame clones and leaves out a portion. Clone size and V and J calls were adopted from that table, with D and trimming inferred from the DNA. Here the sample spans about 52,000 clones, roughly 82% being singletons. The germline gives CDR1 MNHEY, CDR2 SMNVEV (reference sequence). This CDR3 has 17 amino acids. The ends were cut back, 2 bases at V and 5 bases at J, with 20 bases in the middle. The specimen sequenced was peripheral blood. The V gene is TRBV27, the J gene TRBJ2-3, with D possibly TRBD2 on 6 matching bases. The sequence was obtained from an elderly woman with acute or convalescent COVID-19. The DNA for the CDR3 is TGTGCCAGCAGTTTACGGGTCAATAGCGGCATTAAAGATACGCAGTATTTT. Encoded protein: CASSLRVNSGIKDTQYF.